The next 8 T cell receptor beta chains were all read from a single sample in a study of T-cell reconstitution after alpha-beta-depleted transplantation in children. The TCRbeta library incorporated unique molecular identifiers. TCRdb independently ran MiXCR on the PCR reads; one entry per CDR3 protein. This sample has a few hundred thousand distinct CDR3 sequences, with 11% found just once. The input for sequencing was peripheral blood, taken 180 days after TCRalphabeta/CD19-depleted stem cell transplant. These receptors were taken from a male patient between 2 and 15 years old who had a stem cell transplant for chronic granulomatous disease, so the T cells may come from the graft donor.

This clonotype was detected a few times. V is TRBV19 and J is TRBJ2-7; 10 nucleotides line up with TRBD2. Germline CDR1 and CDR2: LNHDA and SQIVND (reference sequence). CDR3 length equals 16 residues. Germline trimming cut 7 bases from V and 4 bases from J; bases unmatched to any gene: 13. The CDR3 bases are TGTGCCAGTACCCCTAGCGGGAGAGCCCGCCCGTACGAGCAGTACTTC. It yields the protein CASTPSGRARPYEQYF.

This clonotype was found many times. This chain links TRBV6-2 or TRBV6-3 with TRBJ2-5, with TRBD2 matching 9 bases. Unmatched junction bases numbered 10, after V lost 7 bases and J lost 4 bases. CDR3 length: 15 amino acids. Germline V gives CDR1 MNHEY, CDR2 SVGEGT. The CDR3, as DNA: TGTGCCAGCATGATTTGGCGGGGGGGCCCAGAGACCCAGTACTTC. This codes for CASMIWRGGPETQYF.

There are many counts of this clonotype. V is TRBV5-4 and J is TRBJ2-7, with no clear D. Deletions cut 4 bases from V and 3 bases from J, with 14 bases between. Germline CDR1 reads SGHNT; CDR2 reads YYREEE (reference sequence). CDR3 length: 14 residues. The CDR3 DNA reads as TGTGCCAGCAGCCAGTATTCAGTTAGCTACGAGCAGTACTTC. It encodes CASSQYSVSYEQYF.

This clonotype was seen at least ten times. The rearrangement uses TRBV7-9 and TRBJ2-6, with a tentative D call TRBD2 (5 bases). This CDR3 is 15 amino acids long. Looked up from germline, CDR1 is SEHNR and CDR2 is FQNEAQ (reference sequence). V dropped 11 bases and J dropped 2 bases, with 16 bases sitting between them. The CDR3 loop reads CASEGPRTGANVLTF. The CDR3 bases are TGTGCCTCCGAGGGTCCGAGGACTGGGGCCAACGTCCTGACTTTC.

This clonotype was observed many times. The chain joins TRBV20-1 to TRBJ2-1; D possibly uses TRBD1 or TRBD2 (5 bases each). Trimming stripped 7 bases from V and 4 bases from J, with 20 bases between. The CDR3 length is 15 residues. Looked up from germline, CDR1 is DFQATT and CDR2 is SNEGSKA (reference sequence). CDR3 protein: CSVPSGIGAYNEQFF. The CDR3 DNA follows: TGCAGTGTTCCCTCGGGAATTGGGGCATACAATGAGCAGTTCTTC.

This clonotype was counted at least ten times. The chain's CDR3 is CASSFQAVRETQYF. CDR3 sequence (DNA): TGTGCCAGCAGTTTTCAGGCGGTTCGAGAGACCCAGTACTTC. The gene calls are TRBV12-3 or TRBV12-4 and TRBJ2-5, with D unclear. CDR3 length equals 14 residues. The germline V and J ends were trimmed by 3 bases and 4 bases, with 12 bases remaining between them.

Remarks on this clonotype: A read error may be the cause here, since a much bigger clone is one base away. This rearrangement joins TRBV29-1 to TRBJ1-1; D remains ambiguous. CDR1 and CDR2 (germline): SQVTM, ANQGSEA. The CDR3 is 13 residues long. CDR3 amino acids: CSVSSQRNTEALF. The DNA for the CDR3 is TGCAGCGTTTCGAGCCAGCGGAACACTGAAGCTCTCTTT.

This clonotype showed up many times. CDR3 sequence reads: CASSTKETQYF. The CDR3, as DNA: TGCGCCAGCAGCACGAAAGAGACCCAGTACTTC. The chain couples TRBV5-1 to TRBJ2-5; no clear D gene. Germline V CDR1 and CDR2: SGHRS, YFSETQ. The CDR3 runs to 11 residues. V lost 4 bases and J lost 3, with 4 bases in between.